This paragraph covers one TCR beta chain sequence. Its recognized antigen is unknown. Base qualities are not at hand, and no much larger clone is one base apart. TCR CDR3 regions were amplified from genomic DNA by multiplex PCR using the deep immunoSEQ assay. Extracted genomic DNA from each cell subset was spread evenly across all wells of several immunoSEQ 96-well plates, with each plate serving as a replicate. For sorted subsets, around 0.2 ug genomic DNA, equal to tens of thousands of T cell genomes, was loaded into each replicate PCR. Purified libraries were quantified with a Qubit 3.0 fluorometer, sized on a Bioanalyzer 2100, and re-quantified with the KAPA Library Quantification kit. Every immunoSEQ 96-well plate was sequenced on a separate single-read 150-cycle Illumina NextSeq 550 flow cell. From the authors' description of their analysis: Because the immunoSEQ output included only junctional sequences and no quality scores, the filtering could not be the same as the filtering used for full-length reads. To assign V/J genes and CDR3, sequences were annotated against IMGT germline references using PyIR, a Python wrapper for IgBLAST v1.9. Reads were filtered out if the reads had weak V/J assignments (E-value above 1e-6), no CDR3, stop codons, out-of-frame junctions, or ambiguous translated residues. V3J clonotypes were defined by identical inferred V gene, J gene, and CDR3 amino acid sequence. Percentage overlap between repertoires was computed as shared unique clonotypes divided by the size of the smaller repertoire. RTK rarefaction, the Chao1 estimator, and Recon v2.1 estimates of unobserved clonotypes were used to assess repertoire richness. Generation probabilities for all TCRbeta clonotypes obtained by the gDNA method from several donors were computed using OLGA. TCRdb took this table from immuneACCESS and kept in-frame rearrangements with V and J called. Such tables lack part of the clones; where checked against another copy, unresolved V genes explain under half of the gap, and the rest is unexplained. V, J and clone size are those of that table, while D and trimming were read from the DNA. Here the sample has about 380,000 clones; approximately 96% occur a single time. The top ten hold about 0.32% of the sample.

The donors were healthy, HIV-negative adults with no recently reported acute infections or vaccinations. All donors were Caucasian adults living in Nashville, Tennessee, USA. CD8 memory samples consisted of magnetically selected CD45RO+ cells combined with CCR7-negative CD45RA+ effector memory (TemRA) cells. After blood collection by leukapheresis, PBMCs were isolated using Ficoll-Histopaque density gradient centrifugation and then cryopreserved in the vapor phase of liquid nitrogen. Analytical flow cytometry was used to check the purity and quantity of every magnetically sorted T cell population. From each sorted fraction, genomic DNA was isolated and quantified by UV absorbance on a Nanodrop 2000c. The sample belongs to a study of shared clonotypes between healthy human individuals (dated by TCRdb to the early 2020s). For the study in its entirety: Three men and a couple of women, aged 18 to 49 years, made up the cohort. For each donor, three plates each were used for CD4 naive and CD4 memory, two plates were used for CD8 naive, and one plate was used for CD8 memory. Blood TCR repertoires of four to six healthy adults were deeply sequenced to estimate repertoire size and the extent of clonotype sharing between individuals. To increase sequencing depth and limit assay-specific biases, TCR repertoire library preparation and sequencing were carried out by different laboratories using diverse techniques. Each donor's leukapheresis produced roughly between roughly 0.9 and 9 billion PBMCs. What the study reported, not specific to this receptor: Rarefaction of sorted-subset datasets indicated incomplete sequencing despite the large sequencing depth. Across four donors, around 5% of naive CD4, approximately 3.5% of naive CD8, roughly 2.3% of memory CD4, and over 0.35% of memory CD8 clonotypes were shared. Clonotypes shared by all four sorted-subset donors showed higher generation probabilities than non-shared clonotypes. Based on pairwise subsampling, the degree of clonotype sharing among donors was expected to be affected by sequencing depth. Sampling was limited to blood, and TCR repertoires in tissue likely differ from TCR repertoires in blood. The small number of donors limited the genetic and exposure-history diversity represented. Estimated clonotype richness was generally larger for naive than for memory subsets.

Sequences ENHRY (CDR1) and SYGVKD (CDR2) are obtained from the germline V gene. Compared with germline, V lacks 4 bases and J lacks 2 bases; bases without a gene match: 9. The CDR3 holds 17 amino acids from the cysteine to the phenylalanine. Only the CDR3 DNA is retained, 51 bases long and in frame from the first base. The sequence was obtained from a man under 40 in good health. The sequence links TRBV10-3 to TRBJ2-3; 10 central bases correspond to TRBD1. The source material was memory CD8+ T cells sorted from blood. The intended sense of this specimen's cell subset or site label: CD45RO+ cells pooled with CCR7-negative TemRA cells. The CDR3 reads CAISGSNDRGHTDTQYF. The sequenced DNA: TGTGCCATCAGTGGTAGTAACGACAGGGGGCACACAGATACGCAGTATTTT.